This T cell receptor beta chain was observed in a study of T cells in Graves' hyperthyroidism and ophthalmopathy. Across the study: Sampling of peripheral blood happened at initial diagnosis, prior to any treatment.

There were TCR beta CDR3 regions amplified from RNA transcripts. HTBI primers drove first-round RT-PCR of the TCR CDR3. One entry per CDR3 protein results from TCRdb running MiXCR on the multiplex PCR reads. The repertoire holds around 350,000 distinct CDR3 sequences, roughly 15% seen once, with roughly a fifth in the top ten. Diagnostic decisions used clinical symptoms, serum thyroxine and TRAb, thyroid ultrasound and orbital computed tomography. This clonotype showed up many times. Its specificity is not known. Study-wide results and limits: Ophthalmopathy, as predicted by the model, came a median around 7 months after the prediction. Blood held most thyroid clonotypes expanded above 0.001 frequency.

Sequencing used blood. This TCR derives from a woman in her thirties with Graves' ophthalmopathy.

Here the CDR3 reads CASSEGTMNTGELFF. DNA for the CDR3: TGTGCCAGCAGTGAGGGGACTATGAACACCGGGGAGCTGTTTTTT. The chain has TRBV2 and TRBJ2-2, with 7 bases aligning to TRBD2. V gave up 3 bases and J gave up 1 base; unmatched junction bases: 2. Per the germline V gene, CDR1 is SNHLY and CDR2 is FYNNEI. This CDR3 has 15 amino acids.